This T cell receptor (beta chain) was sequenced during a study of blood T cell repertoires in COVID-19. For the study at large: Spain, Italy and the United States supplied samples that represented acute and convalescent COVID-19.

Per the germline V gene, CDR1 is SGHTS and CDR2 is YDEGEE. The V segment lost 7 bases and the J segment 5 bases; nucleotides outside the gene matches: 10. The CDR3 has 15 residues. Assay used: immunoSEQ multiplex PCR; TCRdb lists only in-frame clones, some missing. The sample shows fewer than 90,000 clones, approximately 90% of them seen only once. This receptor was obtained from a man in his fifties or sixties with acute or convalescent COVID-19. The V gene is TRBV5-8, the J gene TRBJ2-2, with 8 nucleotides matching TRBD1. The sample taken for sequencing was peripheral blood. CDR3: CASDLGQGNTGELFF. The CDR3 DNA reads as TGTGCCAGCGACCTCGGACAGGGTAATACCGGGGAGCTGTTTTTT.